Listed here is a single T cell receptor beta chain. There are 14 residues in the CDR3. V was pared by 6 bases and J by 8 bases, with 19 bases between. Germline V gene sequence: CDR1 SNHLY, CDR2 FYNNEI. This sample was taken from a study of blood T cell repertoires in COVID-19. On the study more broadly: Samples representing acute and convalescent COVID-19 were sourced from the United States, Italy and Spain. Sample material is recorded as cDNA or gDNA derived from T cells, B-cell-depleted T cells, or PBMCs.

In the study's own analysis: Scientists estimated how many nucleated cells there were by amplifying reference gene primers. Method: immunoSEQ multiplex PCR; TCRdb's copy keeps in-frame clones and lacks some. The D gene and trimming were derived from the DNA, and the V and J assignments and clone size from that table. The sample holds over 100,000 clones, approximately 85% seen once. Material: peripheral blood. This clonotype was obtained from a man in his forties or fifties with acute or convalescent COVID-19. The chain recombines TRBV2 with TRBJ1-2; D ambiguous. CDR3 amino acids: CASSPLLELDGYTF. The CDR3 coding sequence is TGTGCCAGCAGCCCCTTACTGGAGCTAGACGGCTACACCTTC.